One sample yielded the 26 T cell receptor beta chains listed below, sequenced in a study of T cells in women clearing cervical HPV infection (dated by TCRdb to the late 2010s). The method was the immunoSEQ multiplex PCR assay. Sourced from immuneACCESS, this table was stored by TCRdb with only in-frame sequences that have V and J called. A share of the clones is absent; for the studies checked, an unresolved V gene accounts for under half, and the remainder has no known explanation. The table of this sample itemizes roughly 30,000 clones. Around 21% of the sample belongs to the ten largest clones. Sequencing was performed on blood buffy coat. These receptors were obtained from a woman between 18 and 69 years old with a cervical HPV16 infection that either progressed to CIN3+ or cleared (not recorded which).

Remarks on this clone: The CDR3 extends 3 residues past the end of the read, so its final part is completed from the germline J gene. The gene calls are TRBV5-1 and TRBJ1-2, with D hard to call. Trimming pared 0 bases from V and 3 bases from J, leaving 9 bases between. Germline CDR1 reads SGHRS; CDR2 reads YFSETQ. CDR3 length: 14 residues. The CDR3 bases that were read are TGCGCCAGCAGCTTGGTGTTCAGCGACTATGGC. Amino acid sequence: CASSLVFSDYG. The full CDR3 sequence reads CASSLVFSDYGYTF.

With respect to this clone: Coverage ceases 3 residues before the CDR3 finishes, and the germline J gene fills in the end. The rearrangement joins TRBV7-7 to TRBJ1-2, with D unresolved. CDR1 SSHAT and CDR2 FNYEAQ come from the germline V gene (reference sequence). The CDR3 totals 14 residues. The CDR3 bases that were read are TGTGCCAGCAGCACATCGGCTAGCACAGATACC. Its translation: CASSTSASTDT. In full, the CDR3 is CASSTSASTDTYTF.

With regard to this clone: The sequence runs out 3 residues before the end of the CDR3; the remainder is reconstructed from the germline J gene. This chain uses TRBV4-1 with TRBJ2-5; D uncertain. The germline V gene encodes CDR1 MGHRA and CDR2 YSYEKL. Trimming cost V 4 bases and J 5 bases, with 8 bases left between them. The CDR3 is 12 residues long. Partial CDR3 DNA: TGCGCCAGCAGCCGAGAACGGGAGACC. Protein product: CASSRERET. The CDR3 in full is CASSRERETQYF.

Concerning this clone itself: The DNA ends 3 residues before the CDR3 does, and the rest of the CDR3 is filled in from the germline J gene. The chain recombines TRBV11-3 with TRBJ2-5, with D possibly matching TRBD2 (6 bases). The CDR3 sequence is 14 residues long. Trimming left V 3 bases short and J 3 bases short, with 11 bases between. Germline V gene lookup returns CDR1 SGHNT and CDR2 YENEEA. Incomplete CDR3 DNA: TGTGCCAGCAGCTTCTTCTTAGCGGAAGAGACC. Amino acid sequence: CASSFFLAEET. Given in full, the CDR3 is CASSFFLAEETQYF.

CDR3 sequence reads: CASSQVASSPLHF. The part of the CDR3 DNA that was read is TGTGCCAGCAGCCAAGTGGCTAGCTCACCC. V usage is TRBV14 and J usage is TRBJ1-6; D is unresolved. The CDR3 extends 3 residues past the end of the read, so its final part is completed from the germline J gene. Germline V CDR1 and CDR2: SGHDN, FVKESK. Trimming stripped 1 base from V and 10 bases from J, with 8 bases between. This CDR3 is 13 amino acids long.

Concerning this clone itself: Coverage ceases 3 residues before the CDR3 finishes, and the germline J gene fills in the end. The chain combines TRBV19 with TRBJ2-1, with 7 bases identical to TRBD2. CDR1 is LNHDA and CDR2 is SQIVND in the germline V gene (reference sequence). The CDR3 runs 15 residues. The V and J ends lost 5 bases and 9 bases, in that order; junction bases with no gene match: 13. The CDR3 loop reads CASSPEPRGEGEQFF. The DNA read from the CDR3 is TGTGCCAGTAGTCCCGAACCCCGGGGGGAGGGTGAG.

As to this clone: The read gets to within 3 residues of the CDR3 end, and the germline J gene fills in the rest. V and J are TRBV2 and TRBJ2-2, with 7 bases that match TRBD2. This CDR3 contains 14 residues. The V gene's germline CDR1 is SNHLY and CDR2 FYNNEI. CDR3 DNA, as far as it was read: TGTGCCAGCAGACCGGGTGGGACTAATGAAAAG. Amino acids: CASRPGGTNEK. The whole CDR3 is CASRPGGTNEKLFF.

A note on this clone: The read gets to within 3 residues of the CDR3 end, and the germline J gene fills in the rest. The genes are TRBV19 and TRBJ1-2, with D possibly matching TRBD1 (6 bases). The V and J ends lost 6 bases and 5 bases respectively, with 13 bases between them. CDR1 LNHDA and CDR2 SQIVND come from the germline V gene (reference sequence). The CDR3 consists of 13 residues. CDR3 DNA (partial): TGTGCCAGTAGACGGGGGGCTCTATATGGC. Protein product: CASRRGALYG. The full CDR3 reads CASRRGALYGYTF.

Concerning this clone itself: Coverage ceases 3 residues before the CDR3 finishes, and the germline J gene fills in the end. V is TRBV5-1 and J is TRBJ1-2, with D unclear. The CDR3 is 15 residues long. V was shortened by 0 bases and J by 1 base, with 10 bases between the two germline ends. Germline CDR1 SGHRS, CDR2 YFSETQ. Partial CDR3 DNA: TGCGCCAGCAGCTTGGTTCTGGACTATAACTATGGC. It specifies CASSLVLDYNYG. In full, the CDR3 reads CASSLVLDYNYGYTF.

Of note for this clone: Sequencing ends 3 residues short of the CDR3 end; the germline J gene provides the rest. This rearrangement joins TRBV7-3 to TRBJ1-2; 8 positions match TRBD1. Germline-derived CDR1 and CDR2 are SGHTA and FQGTGA. Trimming at V came to 4 bases and at J to 7 bases, leaving 2 bases not matched to a gene. CDR3 length: 12 residues. The sequenced part of the CDR3 DNA is TGTGCCAGCAGCTCCGACAGGGGTGGC. Translating it yields CASSSDRGG. The entire CDR3 is CASSSDRGGYTF.

About this clone itself: The read halts 3 residues ahead of the CDR3 end, with the missing end drawn from the germline J gene. The J gene is TRBJ1-2, the V gene TRBV18; no clear D. The CDR3 is 15 amino acids. Germline assignment: CDR1 KGHSH and CDR2 LQKENI. The part of the CDR3 DNA that was read is TGTGCCAGCTCAGCACTAGCGGGAGGGTCCAATGAC. It encodes CASSALAGGSND. The whole CDR3 region reads CASSALAGGSNDYTF.

Comment on this clone: The missing CDR3 end, 3 residues past where the read stops, is filled in from the germline J gene. The chain combines TRBV7-8 with TRBJ1-6; the match to TRBD1 covers 10 bases. J was trimmed by 0 bases and V by 5 bases; bases with no gene match: 4. The germline V gene has CDR1 SGHVS and CDR2 FQNEAQ. There are 17 residues in the CDR3. The CDR3 sequence: CASSPGQGSSYNSPLHF. The sequenced part of the CDR3 DNA is TGTGCCAGCAGCCCGGGACAGGGGAGCTCCTATAATTCACCC.

On this clone: The DNA ends 3 residues before the CDR3 does, and the rest of the CDR3 is filled in from the germline J gene. The gene calls are TRBV2 and TRBJ1-3; 9 bases map to TRBD1. The germline V gene has CDR1 SNHLY and CDR2 FYNNEI. The V segment lost 3 bases and the J segment 2 bases; nucleotides outside the gene matches: 8. This CDR3 has 17 residues. Incomplete CDR3 DNA: TGTGCCAGCAGTGAGGTGACTACAGGGGGCGCTGGAAACACC. Amino acid sequence: CASSEVTTGGAGNT. The whole CDR3 region reads CASSEVTTGGAGNTIYF.

On this clone: The observed sequence ends 3 residues before the CDR3 terminus, with the missing tail filled in from the germline J gene. The genes are TRBV11-2 and TRBJ1-2, with a tentative D call TRBD1 (5 bases). The CDR3 extends over 13 amino acids. Trimming removed 4 bases at V and 5 bases at J, with 11 bases between. Germline CDR1 reads SGHAT; CDR2 reads FQNNGV. CDR3 bases read: TGTGCCAGCAGCTATGACAGAGCTTATGGC. This encodes CASSYDRAYG. The entire CDR3 is CASSYDRAYGYTF.

In regard to this clone: The CDR3 end falls 3 residues outside the read, so it is completed with the germline J gene. The chain couples TRBV7-9 to TRBJ2-6, with D maybe TRBD1 (6 bases). V lost 5 bases to trimming and J lost 1 base, with 9 bases between them. The CDR3 totals 15 residues. The germline V gene encodes CDR1 SEHNR and CDR2 FQNEAQ (reference sequence). CDR3 DNA (partial): TGTGCCAGCAGCGAGCAGGGGTCTGGGGCCAACGTC. Protein: CASSEQGSGANV. The CDR3 as a whole reads CASSEQGSGANVLTF.

A remark on this clone: The DNA ends 3 residues before the CDR3 does, and the rest of the CDR3 is filled in from the germline J gene. The gene calls are TRBV5-1 and TRBJ1-4; TRBD1 matches at 7 bases. This CDR3 contains 16 residues. Per the germline V gene, CDR1 is SGHRS and CDR2 is YFSETQ. The CDR3 region is CASSSSWGQINSPLFF. The CDR3 bases that were read are TGCGCCAGCAGCTCCAGTTGGGGACAGATAAATTCACCA.

With regard to this clone: From the germline J gene comes the end of the CDR3, since the read stops 3 residues before it. J is TRBJ2-7 and V is TRBV4-2; 8 nucleotides agree with TRBD2. CDR3 length: 16 amino acids. Germline CDR1 is LGHNA and CDR2 is YNFKEQ. The trim removed 0 bases at V and 0 bases at J, leaving 4 bases unmatched. CDR3 amino acids: CASSQDGGTSSYEQYF. The CDR3 DNA, read in part, is TGTGCCAGCAGCCAAGATGGGGGGACTAGCTCCTACGAG.

For this clone: The read finishes 3 residues shy of the CDR3 end, and the germline J gene is used to complete it. J is TRBJ1-1 and V is TRBV30, with unresolved D. V was cut by 4 bases and J by 0 bases, with 6 bases left in between. This CDR3 spans 12 amino acids. Germline CDR1 GTSNPN, CDR2 SVGIG (reference sequence). The CDR3 bases that were read are TGTGCCTGGAACCGGTTGAACACTGAA. Its protein is CAWNRLNTE. Given in full, the CDR3 is CAWNRLNTEAFF.

Remarks on this clone: Sequencing ends 3 residues short of the CDR3 end; the germline J gene provides the rest. The chain uses TRBV2 and TRBJ1-3, with 7 bases aligning to TRBD1. The CDR3 extends over 15 amino acids. In germline, CDR1 is SNHLY, CDR2 FYNNEI. The V segment lost 4 bases and the J segment 2 bases; nucleotides outside the gene matches: 5. The sequenced CDR3 bases are TGTGCCAGCAGTGGACAGGGTAGAGCTGGAAACACC. Encoded protein: CASSGQGRAGNT. The whole CDR3 sequence reads CASSGQGRAGNTIYF.

Worth noting for this clone: The missing CDR3 end, 3 residues past where the read stops, is filled in from the germline J gene. The gene calls are TRBV19 and TRBJ2-5, with D hard to call. The CDR3 spans 13 residues. Germline V gives CDR1 LNHDA, CDR2 SQIVND (reference sequence). V gave up 5 bases and J gave up 0 bases, with 7 bases separating them. The sequenced CDR3 bases are TGTGCCAGTAGTGACTCAGACCAAGAGACC. The encoded protein is CASSDSDQET. In full, the CDR3 is CASSDSDQETQYF.

In regard to this clone: The read terminates 3 residues ahead of where the CDR3 ends, so the germline J gene completes it. This chain connects TRBV20-1 to TRBJ1-2; D is perhaps TRBD1 (6 bases). The CDR3 has 11 amino acids. CDR1 and CDR2 from the germline V gene are DFQATT and SNEGSKA (reference sequence). CDR3 DNA (partial): TGCAGTGCGAGGACAGAGAGGGCC. Its protein product is CSARTERA. The complete CDR3 sequence is CSARTERAYTF.

Comments on this clone: Read coverage stops 3 residues before the CDR3 terminus; the germline J gene supplies the remainder. This rearrangement joins TRBV23-1 to TRBJ1-5; tentatively, D is TRBD1 (6 bases). TRBV23-1 is flagged as an ORF with uncertain function. This CDR3 comprises 20 residues. V lost 0 bases to trimming and J lost 0 bases, with 21 bases between them. CDR3 bases read: TGCGCCAGCAGTCAATCTTGGGGGGGGGCGCATCGATATAGCAATCAGCCC. As protein: CASSQSWGGAHRYSNQP. The CDR3 reads in full as CASSQSWGGAHRYSNQPQHF.

In regard to this clone: The CDR3 end lies 3 residues beyond the end of the read and is filled in from the germline J gene. This chain links TRBV30 with TRBJ2-6; TRBD2 matches at 8 bases. Germline CDR1 GTSNPN, CDR2 SVGIG (reference sequence). The CDR3 length is 17 residues. Trimming at V came to 5 bases and at J to 2 bases, leaving 11 bases not matched to a gene. The CDR3 sequence is CAWRSSGSLPGANVLTF. The part of the CDR3 DNA that was read is TGTGCCTGGCGAAGCAGCGGGAGTCTTCCTGGGGCCAACGTC.

For this clone: The CDR3 end is not reached by the read, which stops 3 residues before it; the germline J gene fills it in. The V call is TRBV18, the J call TRBJ2-7; TRBD1 might be the D (6 bases). Germline CDR1 and CDR2: KGHSH and LQKENI. The CDR3 spans 15 residues. The V and J ends lost 2 bases and 0 bases respectively, with 11 bases between them. Incomplete CDR3 DNA: TGTGCCAGCTCACCAATGCAGGGGAGCTCCTACGAG. This encodes CASSPMQGSSYE. The entire CDR3 is CASSPMQGSSYEQYF.

Regarding this clone: The missing CDR3 end, 3 residues past where the read stops, is filled in from the germline J gene. This chain joins TRBV6-1 and TRBJ1-5, with 7 bases that match TRBD1. Germline V gene data show CDR1 as MNHNS and CDR2 as SASEGT. This CDR3 comprises 15 residues. The ends lost 2 bases at V and 1 base at J; junction bases unmatched: 2. CDR3: CASSETGQSNQPQHF. The sequenced CDR3 bases are TGTGCCAGCAGTGAAACGGGACAGAGCAATCAGCCC.

Comment on this clone: Read data end 3 residues before the CDR3 end; the end is taken from the germline J gene. The chain uses TRBV5-1 and TRBJ2-5; 7 nucleotides match TRBD2. The CDR3 length is 17 residues. The V segment lost 1 base and the J segment 3 bases; nucleotides outside the gene matches: 12. CDR1 SGHRS and CDR2 YFSETQ come from the germline V gene. The part of the CDR3 DNA that was read is TGCGCCAGCAGCTTGCGTCCGGCGGGAGCATTAGAAGAGACC. It specifies CASSLRPAGALEET. The whole CDR3 is CASSLRPAGALEETQYF.